This T cell receptor (beta chain) comes out of a study of blood T cell repertoires in COVID-19. Whole-study context: PBMCs, B-cell-depleted T cells, or T cells were the source of the cDNA or gDNA that made up the material.

TCRdb keeps only in-frame clones here, not all; method: immunoSEQ multiplex PCR. The repertoire consists of 80,000 or so clones, with 80% to 90% occurring once and the leading ten covering 18%. This CDR3 spans 16 amino acids. Germline V gene sequence: CDR1 SGHVS, CDR2 FQNEAQ. J gave up 2 bases and V 4 bases, and 6 bases lay outside the gene matches. The sequenced sample consisted of peripheral blood. J is TRBJ2-3 and V is TRBV7-8; TRBD2 matches 10 bases. The source is a woman in her fifties or sixties with acute or convalescent COVID-19. The CDR3 sequence is CASSYPSGGATDTQYF. The CDR3 nucleotides read TGTGCCAGCAGCTACCCTAGCGGGGGAGCCACAGATACGCAGTATTTT.